A single sample gave rise to the 19 T cell receptor beta chains below, sequenced in a study of CD8 T cells in ankylosing spondylitis. TCRdb re-called the 5' RACE reads with MiXCR, one entry per CDR3 protein. The sample has about 250,000 distinct CDR3 sequences; approximately 10% are singletons. Sequenced: blood, either unsorted or a sorted T cell fraction (not recorded which). Receptor source: a male donor with ankylosing spondylitis or in good health (not recorded which).

This clonotype was detected ten times or more. This sequence joins TRBV10-3 and TRBJ2-5, with 11 bases matching TRBD1. CDR1 is ENHRY, CDR2 SYGVKD, per germline. CDR3 length: 14 amino acids. The V and J ends lost 2 bases and 4 bases, in that order; junction bases with no gene match: 0. In DNA form, the CDR3 reads TGTGCCATCAGTGAGGGACAGGGGGCAGAGACCCAGTACTTC. It translates to CAISEGQGAETQYF.

This clonotype has ten or more counts. The chain links TRBV3-1 to TRBJ2-7; TRBD2 matches 7 bases. The CDR3 has 14 residues. Trimming took 7 bases from V and 4 from J; bases not matched to a gene: 10. Looked up from germline, CDR1 is LGHDT and CDR2 is YNNKEL (reference sequence). The DNA for the CDR3 is TGTGCCAGCATGAGGAGCGGGGTTACGTACGAGCAGTACTTC. Amino acid sequence: CASMRSGVTYEQYF.

This clonotype has at least ten counts. This chain uses TRBV29-1 with TRBJ2-1; 8 bases are shared with TRBD1. Germline trimming cut 6 bases from V and 7 bases from J; bases unmatched to any gene: 20. The CDR3 has 17 amino acids. CDR1 is SQVTM and CDR2 is ANQGSEA in the germline V gene. Here the CDR3 DNA reads TGCAGCGTCGGACAGGGACCCCCACTTTCGGTACGGAATGAGCAGTTCTTC. It encodes CSVGQGPPLSVRNEQFF.

In this sample, this clonotype turned up a few times. The CDR3 DNA is TGCGCCAGCAGACAGAGGGAGGACTATGGCTACACCTTC. It encodes CASRQREDYGYTF. The chain has TRBV5-1 and TRBJ1-2; unclear D gene. The germline gives CDR1 SGHRS, CDR2 YFSETQ. The CDR3 is 13 amino acids. With 5 bases removed from V and 3 bases from J, the gap between germline ends came to 11 bases.

The sample holds many counts of this clonotype. The V gene is TRBV5-1, the J gene TRBJ1-1; maybe TRBD1 (6 bases). V was shortened by 4 bases and J by 11 bases, with 18 bases between the two germline ends. Germline assignment: CDR1 SGHRS and CDR2 YFSETQ. This CDR3 spans 13 amino acids. This CDR3 reads CASSPDSFPGAFF. CDR3 DNA sequence: TGCGCCAGCAGCCCGGACAGTTTCCCGGGGGCTTTCTTT.

At least ten counts were recorded for this clonotype. V is TRBV20-1 and J is TRBJ2-7, with D hard to call. CDR3 length equals 13 residues. Trimming cost V 6 bases and J 0 bases, with 12 bases left between them. The germline V gene has CDR1 DFQATT and CDR2 SNEGSKA (reference sequence). The DNA of the CDR3 is TGCAGTGCAATACCCAGCATCTCCTACGAGCAGTACTTC. It is translated as CSAIPSISYEQYF.

In this sample, this clonotype turned up many times. The chain carries TRBV5-1 and TRBJ2-5; TRBD2 is a possible D gene (5 bases). The V end lost 4 bases, the J end lost 1 base, and 17 bases lay between the germline ends. The CDR3 length is 16 residues. CDR1 and CDR2 from the germline V gene are SGHRS and YFSETQ. CDR3 residues: CASSPQSGAVQETQYF. CDR3 nucleotides: TGCGCCAGCAGCCCCCAGAGCGGAGCGGTCCAAGAGACCCAGTACTTC.

There are a few counts of this clonotype. The chain is built from TRBV6-5 and TRBJ2-2; 7 bases match TRBD2. The CDR3 consists of 16 residues. The junction had 7 bases not matched to a gene; V was cut back by 4 bases and J by 2 bases. From germline, CDR1 is MNHEY and CDR2 SVGAGI. CDR3 nucleotide sequence: TGTGCCAGCAGTTCGCGGGCTAGCGGCAACACCGGGGAGCTGTTTTTT. It is translated as CASSSRASGNTGELFF.

This clonotype was counted ten times or more. The chain carries TRBV24-1 and TRBJ2-3, with D hard to call. Germline CDR1 reads KGHDR; CDR2 reads SFDVKD. The V end lost 12 bases, the J end lost 5 bases, and 17 bases lay between the germline ends. This CDR3 has 13 residues. In DNA form, the CDR3 reads TGTGCCGTCCCCGGCTCGTATCAAGATACGCAGTATTTT. Translated: CAVPGSYQDTQYF.

This clonotype appeared a few times. The chain combines TRBV7-9 with TRBJ2-1, with 13 bases that match TRBD2. CDR1 and CDR2 from the germline V gene are SEHNR and FQNEAQ (reference sequence). V was clipped by 5 bases and J by 3 bases; unmatched bases: 4. This CDR3 has 16 residues. The CDR3 region is CASSGRTSGGYNEQFF. The CDR3 bases are TGTGCCAGCAGCGGCCGGACTAGCGGGGGCTACAATGAGCAGTTCTTC.

This clonotype came up a few times. V gene TRBV7-2 combines with J gene TRBJ2-1; no definite D call. Trimming stripped 3 bases from V and 1 base from J, with 13 bases between. Germline V lookup: CDR1 SGHTA, CDR2 FQGNSA. The CDR3 runs 16 residues. The CDR3 bases are TGTGCCAGCAGCTTCACCACTGGGATTTCCTACAATGAGCAGTTCTTC. Protein: CASSFTTGISYNEQFF.

The chain employs TRBV6-1 and TRBJ2-2, with 12 bases aligning to TRBD1. Trimming removed 5 bases from V and 5 bases from J; junction bases left unmatched: 12. Germline V gives CDR1 MNHNS, CDR2 SASEGT. The CDR3 runs to 18 residues. The CDR3 nucleotides read TGTGCCAGCAGTCCACTCCGGGACAGGGGGCGTAGTACCGGGGAGCTGTTTTTT. Translation gives CASSPLRDRGRSTGELFF.

This clonotype was counted many times. The gene calls are TRBV29-1 and TRBJ2-7; TRBD1 matches 12 bases. V dropped 6 bases and J dropped 6; count of bases not matched to a gene: 9. This CDR3 spans 14 amino acids. Germline V gene lookup returns CDR1 SQVTM and CDR2 ANQGSEA. CDR3 loop: CSVSFGTGGVEQYF. DNA of the CDR3: TGCAGCGTAAGCTTCGGGACAGGGGGCGTCGAGCAGTACTTC.

This clonotype has at least ten counts. The V gene is TRBV7-8, the J gene TRBJ1-1, with D perhaps TRBD1 (5 bases). This CDR3 has 14 amino acids. V was clipped by 3 bases and J by 0 bases, with 8 bases between them. Per the germline V gene, CDR1 is SGHVS and CDR2 is FQNEAQ. The CDR3 sequence: CASSLEGMNTEAFF. In DNA form, the CDR3 reads TGTGCCAGCAGCTTGGAGGGGATGAACACTGAAGCTTTCTTT.

This clonotype was detected ten times or more. The rearrangement uses TRBV5-1 and TRBJ2-7, with a tentative D call TRBD1 (6 bases). The germline V and J ends were trimmed by 4 bases and 5 bases, with 16 bases remaining between them. CDR3 length equals 14 residues. Germline V gives CDR1 SGHRS, CDR2 YFSETQ. As DNA, the CDR3 is TGCGCCAGCAGCACCGGAACAGGGTCCCACGAGCAGTACTTC. Translating it yields CASSTGTGSHEQYF.

This clonotype has at least ten counts. CDR3 residues: CASGTGQSDTEAFF. CDR3 in DNA: TGTGCTAGTGGTACCGGACAGTCAGACACTGAAGCTTTCTTT. J is TRBJ1-1 and V is TRBV12-5; perhaps TRBD1 as D (6 bases). The CDR3 spans 14 residues. Between the trimmed V and J ends, which lost 5 bases and 3 bases, there was a span of 13 bases. CDR1 LGHNT and CDR2 FRNRAP come from the germline V gene.

A single count supports this clonotype. The chain links TRBV7-9 to TRBJ2-4, with D perhaps TRBD1 (8 bases). CDR3 length: 17 residues. From germline, CDR1 is SEHNR and CDR2 FQNEAQ (reference sequence). Trimming left V 4 bases short and J 1 base short, with 17 bases between. CDR3 loop: CASSSTGDYHAKNIQYF. CDR3 DNA: TGTGCCAGCAGCTCGACAGGGGACTATCACGCCAAAAACATTCAGTACTTC. The full variable domain, its missing parts supplied by reference TRBV7-9 and TRBJ2-4, is DTGVSQNPRHKITKRGQNVTFRCDPISEHNRLYWYRQTLGQGPEFLTYFQNEAQLEKSRLLSDRFSAERPKGSFSTLEIQRTEQGDSAMYLCASSSTGDYHAKNIQYFGAGTRLSVL.

In DNA form, the CDR3 reads TGTGCCAGCAAAACGGGGGTATTCGCCTACGAGCAGTACTTC. This translates into CASKTGVFAYEQYF. V gene TRBV7-2 combines with J gene TRBJ2-7; TRBD2 is a possible D gene (6 bases). Germline lookup yields CDR1 SGHTA and CDR2 FQGNSA. V was pared by 7 bases and J by 2 bases, with 15 bases between. The CDR3 loop spans 14 amino acids.

This clonotype was observed many times. The CDR3 DNA is TGTGCCAGCAGCGATCTACGGGGGGGGAATGAAAAACTGTTTTTT. Translated: CASSDLRGGNEKLFF. The V and J genes are TRBV2 and TRBJ1-4; D is possibly TRBD1 (5 bases). The germline gives CDR1 SNHLY, CDR2 FYNNEI. CDR3 size: 15 residues. V was cut by 6 bases and J by 5 bases, with 16 bases left in between.